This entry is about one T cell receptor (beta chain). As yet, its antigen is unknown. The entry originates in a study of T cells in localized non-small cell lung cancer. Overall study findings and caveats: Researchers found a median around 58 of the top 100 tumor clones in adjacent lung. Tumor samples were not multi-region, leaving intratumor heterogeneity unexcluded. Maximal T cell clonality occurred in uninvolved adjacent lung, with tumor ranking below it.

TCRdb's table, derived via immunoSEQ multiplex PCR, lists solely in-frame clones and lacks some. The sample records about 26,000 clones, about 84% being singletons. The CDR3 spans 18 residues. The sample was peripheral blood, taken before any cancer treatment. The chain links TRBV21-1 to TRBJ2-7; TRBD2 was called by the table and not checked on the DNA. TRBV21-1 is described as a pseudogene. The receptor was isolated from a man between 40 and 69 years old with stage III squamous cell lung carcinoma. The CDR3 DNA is TGTGCCAGCAGCGCTCTCCATTGGGAGGGATGGTTCGGATACGAGCAGTACGTC. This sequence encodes CASSALHWEGWFGYEQYV.